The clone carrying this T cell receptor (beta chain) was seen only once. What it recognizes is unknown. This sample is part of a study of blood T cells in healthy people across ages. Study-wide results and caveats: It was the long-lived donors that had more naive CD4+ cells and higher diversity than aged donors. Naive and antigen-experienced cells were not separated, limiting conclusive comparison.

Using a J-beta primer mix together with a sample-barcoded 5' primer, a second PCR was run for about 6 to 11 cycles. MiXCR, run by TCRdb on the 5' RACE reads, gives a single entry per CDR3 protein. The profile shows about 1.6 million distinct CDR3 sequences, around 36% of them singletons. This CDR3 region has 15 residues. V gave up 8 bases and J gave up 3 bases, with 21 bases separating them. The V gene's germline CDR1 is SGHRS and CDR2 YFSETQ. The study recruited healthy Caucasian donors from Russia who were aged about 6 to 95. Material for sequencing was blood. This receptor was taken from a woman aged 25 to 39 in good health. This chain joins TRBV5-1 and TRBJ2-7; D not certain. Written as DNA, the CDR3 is TGCGCCAGAGAGACAAATCCAACACTAAACTACGAGCAGTACTTC. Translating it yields CARETNPTLNYEQYF.